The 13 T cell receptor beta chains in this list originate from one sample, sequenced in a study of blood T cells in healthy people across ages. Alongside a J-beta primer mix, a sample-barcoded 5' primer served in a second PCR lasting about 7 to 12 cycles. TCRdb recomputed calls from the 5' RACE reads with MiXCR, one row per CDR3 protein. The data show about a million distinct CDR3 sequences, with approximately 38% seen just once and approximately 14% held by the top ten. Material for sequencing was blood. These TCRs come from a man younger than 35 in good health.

CDR3 DNA sequence: TGTGCCATCAGTGAGTCGCCTGGGCGAGCTTTCTTT. It yields the protein CAISESPGRAFF. The chain uses TRBV10-3 and TRBJ1-1, with unresolved D. CDR1 and CDR2 (germline): ENHRY, SYGVKD. V was clipped by 0 bases and J by 10 bases, with 9 bases between them. The CDR3 length is 12 residues.

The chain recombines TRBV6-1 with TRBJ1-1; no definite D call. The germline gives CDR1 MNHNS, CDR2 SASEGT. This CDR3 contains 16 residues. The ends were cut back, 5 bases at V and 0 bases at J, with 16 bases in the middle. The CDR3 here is CASSPSLDGVNTEAFF. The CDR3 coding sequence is TGTGCCAGCAGTCCCTCACTAGACGGTGTGAACACTGAAGCTTTCTTT.

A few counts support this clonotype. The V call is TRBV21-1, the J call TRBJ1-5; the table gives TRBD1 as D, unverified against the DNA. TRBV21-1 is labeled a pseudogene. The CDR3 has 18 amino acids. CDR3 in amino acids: CASSNCHRGSICNQPQHF. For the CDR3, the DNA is TGTGCCAGCAGCAATTGCCACAGAGGGTCTATTTGCAATCAGCCCCAGCATTTT.

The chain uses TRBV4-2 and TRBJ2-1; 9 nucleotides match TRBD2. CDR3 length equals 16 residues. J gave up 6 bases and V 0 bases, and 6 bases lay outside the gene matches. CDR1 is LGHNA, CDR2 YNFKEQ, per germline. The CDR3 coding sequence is TGTGCCAGCAGCCAAGATCCGGGACTAGCATCCAATGAGCAGTTCTTC. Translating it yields CASSQDPGLASNEQFF.

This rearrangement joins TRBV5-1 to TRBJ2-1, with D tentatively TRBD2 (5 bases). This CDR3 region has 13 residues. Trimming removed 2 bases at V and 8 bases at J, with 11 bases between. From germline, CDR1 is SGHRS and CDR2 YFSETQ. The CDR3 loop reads CASSLEGLYEQFF. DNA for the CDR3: TGCGCCAGCAGCTTAGAAGGACTCTATGAGCAGTTCTTC.

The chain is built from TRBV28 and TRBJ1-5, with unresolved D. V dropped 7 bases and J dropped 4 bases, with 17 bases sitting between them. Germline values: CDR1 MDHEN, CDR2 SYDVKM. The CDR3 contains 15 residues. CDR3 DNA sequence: TGTGCCAGCATACCCCCGGGAGGCTGGAATCAGCCCCAGCATTTT. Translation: CASIPPGGWNQPQHF.

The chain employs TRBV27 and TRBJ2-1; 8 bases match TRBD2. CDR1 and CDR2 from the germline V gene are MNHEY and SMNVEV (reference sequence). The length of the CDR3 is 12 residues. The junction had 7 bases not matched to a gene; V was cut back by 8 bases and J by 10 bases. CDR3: CASAMAGGEQFF. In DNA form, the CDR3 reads TGTGCCAGCGCCATGGCGGGGGGCGAGCAGTTCTTC.

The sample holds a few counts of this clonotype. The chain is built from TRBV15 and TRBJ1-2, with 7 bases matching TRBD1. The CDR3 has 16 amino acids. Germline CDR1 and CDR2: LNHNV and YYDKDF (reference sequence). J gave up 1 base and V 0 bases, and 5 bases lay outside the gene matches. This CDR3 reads CATSRDLGQLNYGYTF. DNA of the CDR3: TGTGCCACCAGCAGAGATTTGGGACAGCTTAACTATGGCTACACCTTC.

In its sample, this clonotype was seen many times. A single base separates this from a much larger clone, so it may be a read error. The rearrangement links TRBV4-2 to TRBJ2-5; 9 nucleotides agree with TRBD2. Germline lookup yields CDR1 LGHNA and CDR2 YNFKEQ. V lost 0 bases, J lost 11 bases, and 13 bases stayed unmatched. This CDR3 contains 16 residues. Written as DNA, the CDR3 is TGTGCCAGCAGCCAAGATCCTAGCGGGGTTTACAATGAGCAGTACTTC. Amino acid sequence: CASSQDPSGVYNEQYF.

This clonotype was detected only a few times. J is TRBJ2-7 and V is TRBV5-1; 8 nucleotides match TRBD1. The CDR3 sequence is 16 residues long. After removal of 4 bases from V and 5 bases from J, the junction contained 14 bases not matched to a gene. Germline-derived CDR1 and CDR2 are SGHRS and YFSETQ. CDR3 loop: CASSQDPSGQGNEQYF. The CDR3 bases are TGCGCCAGCAGCCAAGACCCAAGCGGACAGGGAAACGAGCAGTACTTC.

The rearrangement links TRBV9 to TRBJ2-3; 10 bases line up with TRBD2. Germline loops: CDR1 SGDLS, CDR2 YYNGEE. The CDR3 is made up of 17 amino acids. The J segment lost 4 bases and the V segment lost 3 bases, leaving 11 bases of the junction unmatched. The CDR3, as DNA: TGTGCCAGCAGCGACCAAGAGCGGGGGGGTAATTCAGATACGCAGTATTTT. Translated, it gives CASSDQERGGNSDTQYF.

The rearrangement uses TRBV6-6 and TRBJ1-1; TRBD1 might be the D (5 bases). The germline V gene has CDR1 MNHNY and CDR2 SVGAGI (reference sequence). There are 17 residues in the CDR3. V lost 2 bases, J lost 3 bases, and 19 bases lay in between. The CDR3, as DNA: TGTGCCAGCAGTTACAGCGGGGGGGGTGAGTCGTACACTGAAGCTTTCTTT. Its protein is CASSYSGGGESYTEAFF.

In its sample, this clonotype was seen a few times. CDR3 nucleotides: TGTGCCAGCAGCTTAAGGTACGGGGGGCCCGCCAATGAGCAGTTCTTC. Amino acids: CASSLRYGGPANEQFF. The rearrangement links TRBV11-1 to TRBJ2-1; possible D gene TRBD2, 7 bases. The CDR3 is 16 amino acids. V was pared by 2 bases and J by 6 bases, with 17 bases between. CDR1 is SGHAT and CDR2 is FQDESV in the germline V gene (reference sequence). Filled out from reference TRBV11-1 and TRBJ2-1, the complete variable domain reads EAEVAQSPRYKITEKSQAVAFWCDPISGHATLYWYRQILGQGPELLVQFQDESVVDDSQLPKDRFSAERLKGVDSTLKIQPAELGDSAMYLCASSLRYGGPANEQFFGPGTRLTVL.